These T cell receptor beta chains were read from a single sample in a study of spatial heterogeneity in lung cancer. TCRdb ran MiXCR on the 5' RACE reads and lists one entry per CDR3 protein. The profile covers 95,000 or so distinct CDR3 sequences, with over 8.5% appearing a single time and 6.9% taken by the ten largest. Specimen: PBMCs, collected at surgery. These receptors came from a male donor with early-stage non-small cell lung cancer. The CDR3 runs from the conserved cysteine through the conserved F or W. A D gene is named only where the DNA matches it firmly. Where a row states a size, it is once, few, many or the class of an expanded clone; other rows omit it.

j_call d_call v_call clone_size cdr3_nt cdr3_aa
TRBJ2-2 . TRBV7-3 . TGTGCCAGCAGCTCTAGGACCGGGGAGCTGTTTTTT CASSSRTGELFF
TRBJ1-2 TRBD1 TRBV6-5 many TGTGCCAGCAGCCGTGGACAGGCGGAAGGCTACACCTTC CASSRGQAEGYTF
TRBJ1-1 . TRBV12-3/TRBV12-4 few TGTGCCAGCAGTACAGGGTACACTGAAGCTTTCTTT CASSTGYTEAFF
TRBJ2-6 TRBD1 TRBV28 . TGTGCCGCCAAGGGACAGGCCTCCTCTGGGGCCAACGTCCTGACTTTC CAAKGQASSGANVLTF
TRBJ1-4 . TRBV3-1 few TGTGCCAGCAGCCAAGAGCGGGCTAATGAAAAACTGTTTTTT CASSQERANEKLFF
TRBJ1-2 . TRBV4-2 . TGTGCCAGCAGCCAAGCGGCGAAGGCCTATGGCTACACCTTC CASSQAAKAYGYTF
TRBJ1-2 . TRBV5-1 . TGCGCCAGCAGCTTGGGACACTCTAACTATGGCTACACCTTC CASSLGHSNYGYTF
TRBJ2-3 TRBD1 TRBV7-9 many TGTGCCAGCCAGGGACAGTCTTCAGATACGCAGTATTTT CASQGQSSDTQYF
TRBJ2-1 TRBD1 TRBV9 . TGTGCCAGCAGCGTAGGGACAGGACCCTACAATGAGCAGTTCTTC CASSVGTGPYNEQFF
TRBJ2-1 TRBD2 TRBV29-1 . TGCAGCGTTGAGGTGCCCCGGGGACTAGCGGGAGCAAATGAGCAGTTCTTC CSVEVPRGLAGANEQFF
TRBJ1-4 . TRBV19 . TGTGCCAGTAGTATGTTTGCGCGGGAAAAACTGTTTTTT CASSMFAREKLFF
TRBJ2-1 TRBD1 TRBV5-1 many TGCGCCAGCAGCTGGGACAGGGGTAGCAATGAGCAGTTCTTC CASSWDRGSNEQFF
TRBJ2-3 . TRBV11-2 . TGTGCCAGCAGCCTCGAAGGACAATACGGCACAGATACGCAGTATTTT CASSLEGQYGTDTQYF
TRBJ2-5 . TRBV9 few TGTGCCAGCAGCGTAGGGATTCAAGAGACCCAGTACTTC CASSVGIQETQYF